A single sample is the source of the 13 T cell receptor beta chains below, sequenced in a study of blood T cells in healthy people across ages. For the second PCR, which ran for 7 to 11 cycles, a sample-barcoded 5' primer and a J-beta primer mix were used. TCRdb re-analysed the 5' RACE reads in MiXCR, keeping a single row per CDR3 protein. Of about 1 million distinct CDR3 sequences listed, under 55% were seen once; the top ten hold approximately 20%. The source material was blood. The receptors derive from a woman in her sixties in good health.

The table lists this clonotype with a few counts. The chain uses TRBV6-6 and TRBJ2-1; 10 nucleotides line up with TRBD2. Germline V gene lookup returns CDR1 MNHNY and CDR2 SVGAGI (reference sequence). The CDR3 covers 17 residues. V lost 0 bases, J lost 6 bases, and 8 bases stayed unmatched. CDR3 protein: CASSYSPSGRRVNEQFF. The CDR3 nucleotides read TGTGCCAGCAGTTACTCCCCTAGCGGGAGACGAGTCAATGAGCAGTTCTTC.

This chain joins TRBV12-3 or TRBV12-4 and TRBJ2-2, with a weak D call TRBD2 (6 bases). This CDR3 spans 16 amino acids. Trimming left V 3 bases short and J 5 bases short, with 16 bases between. This CDR3 is CASSFGGGFTTGELFF. Here the CDR3 DNA reads TGTGCCAGCAGTTTCGGGGGTGGATTCACGACCGGGGAGCTGTTTTTT.

This chain joins TRBV4-1 and TRBJ2-7; D is perhaps TRBD2 (5 bases). Between the trimmed V and J ends, which lost 4 bases and 0 bases, there was a span of 13 bases. CDR3 length equals 15 residues. Germline lookup yields CDR1 MGHRA and CDR2 YSYEKL. CDR3 sequence: CASSPTEGSSYEQYF. The DNA of the CDR3 is TGCGCCAGCAGCCCCACTGAGGGAAGCTCCTACGAGCAGTACTTC.

This clonotype was observed a handful of times. This chain joins TRBV5-5 and TRBJ2-7; tentative D call: TRBD1 (6 bases). Trimming removed 1 base at V and 0 bases at J, with 8 bases between. Looked up from germline, CDR1 is SGHKS and CDR2 is YYEKEE (reference sequence). The CDR3 length is 14 residues. The CDR3 coding sequence is TGTGCCAGCAGCTTGCGGACAGACTCCTACGAGCAGTACTTC. This sequence encodes CASSLRTDSYEQYF.

The gene calls are TRBV3-1 and TRBJ2-7; the D is unclear. V gave up 0 bases and J gave up 0 bases, with 12 bases separating them. The length of the CDR3 is 16 residues. CDR1 LGHDT and CDR2 YNNKEL come from the germline V gene (reference sequence). CDR3 coding DNA: TGTGCCAGCAGCCAAGAGTGGCGGATTAACTCCTACGAGCAGTACTTC. Its translation is CASSQEWRINSYEQYF.

Note on this clonotype: At one boundary the junction diverges from the germline segment, which might be a read error. The rearrangement links TRBV6-5 to TRBJ2-7; TRBD1 might be the D (6 bases). In germline, CDR1 is MNHEY, CDR2 SVGAGI. The CDR3 is 15 amino acids. The CDR3 region has the DNA TGTGCCAGTAGTTCAGCCCGACAGGCCGTCTACGAGCAGTACTTC. Amino acids: CASSSARQAVYEQYF.

The chain uses TRBV5-1 and TRBJ2-1, with a weak D call TRBD1 (5 bases). This CDR3 comprises 15 residues. The germline gives CDR1 SGHRS, CDR2 YFSETQ. V dropped 0 bases and J dropped 13 bases, with 20 bases sitting between them. The CDR3 DNA reads TGCGCCAGCAGCTTGGACGGCGGACAAAGGGCCGGACAGTTCTTC. Translation gives CASSLDGGQRAGQFF.

This sequence joins TRBV20-1 and TRBJ2-7; no reliable D call. The CDR3 spans 17 residues. V was clipped by 3 bases and J by 2 bases, with 23 bases between them. Germline values: CDR1 DFQATT, CDR2 SNEGSKA (reference sequence). Here the CDR3 reads CSASGGGLQATPYEQYF. The CDR3 nucleotides read TGCAGTGCTAGTGGTGGCGGCCTACAAGCCACCCCCTACGAGCAGTACTTC.

This clonotype came up a few times. This chain links TRBV9 with TRBJ2-7; tentatively, D is TRBD2 (6 bases). This CDR3 contains 15 residues. Germline V lookup: CDR1 SGDLS, CDR2 YYNGEE. V was shortened by 0 bases and J by 5 bases, with 15 bases between the two germline ends. The CDR3 is CASSVGSREYHEQYF. The CDR3 nucleotides are TGTGCCAGCAGCGTAGGTTCACGGGAGTACCACGAGCAGTACTTC.

V and J are TRBV9 and TRBJ2-1; D might be TRBD1 or TRBD2, each matching 9 bases. The CDR3 runs to 15 residues. Germline CDR1 reads SGDLS; CDR2 reads YYNGEE. Trimming removed 4 bases at V and 10 bases at J, with 21 bases between. In DNA, the CDR3 is TGTGCCAGCAGCACAGGGGGCGGGAGGGCCTTGGAGCAGTTCTTC. Translating gives CASSTGGGRALEQFF.

The genes are TRBV20-1 and TRBJ1-3, with 7 bases fitting TRBD1. With V trimmed by 6 bases and J by 4 bases, 12 bases remained unmatched. The germline gives CDR1 DFQATT, CDR2 SNEGSKA (reference sequence). The CDR3 length is 15 residues. CDR3 loop: CSAAGQISSGNTIYF. Here the CDR3 DNA reads TGCAGTGCCGCGGGACAGATCTCCTCAGGAAACACCATATATTTT.

This clonotype was observed a handful of times. This sequence joins TRBV5-1 and TRBJ2-7; 13 bases agree with TRBD2. V was clipped by 0 bases and J by 5 bases; unmatched bases: 2. The germline gives CDR1 SGHRS, CDR2 YFSETQ. This CDR3 is built from 15 residues. CDR3: CASSLGTSGSHEQYF. The CDR3 region has the DNA TGCGCCAGCAGCTTGGGGACTAGCGGGAGCCACGAGCAGTACTTC. Looking up the rest from reference TRBV5-1 and TRBJ2-7 gives the full variable domain: KAGVTQTPRYLIKTRGQQVTLSCSPISGHRSVSWYQQTPGQGLQFLFEYFSETQRNKGNFPGRFSGRQFSNSRSEMNVSTLELGDSALYLCASSLGTSGSHEQYFGPGTRLTVT.

V usage is TRBV6-5 and J usage is TRBJ2-3, with D possibly being TRBD1 (7 bases). The CDR3 loop spans 16 amino acids. In germline, CDR1 is MNHEY, CDR2 SVGAGI. Trimming stripped 6 bases from V and 4 bases from J, with 20 bases between. This CDR3 is CASSPEGAFGADTQYF. DNA of the CDR3: TGTGCCAGCAGCCCGGAGGGGGCATTTGGAGCAGATACGCAGTATTTT.